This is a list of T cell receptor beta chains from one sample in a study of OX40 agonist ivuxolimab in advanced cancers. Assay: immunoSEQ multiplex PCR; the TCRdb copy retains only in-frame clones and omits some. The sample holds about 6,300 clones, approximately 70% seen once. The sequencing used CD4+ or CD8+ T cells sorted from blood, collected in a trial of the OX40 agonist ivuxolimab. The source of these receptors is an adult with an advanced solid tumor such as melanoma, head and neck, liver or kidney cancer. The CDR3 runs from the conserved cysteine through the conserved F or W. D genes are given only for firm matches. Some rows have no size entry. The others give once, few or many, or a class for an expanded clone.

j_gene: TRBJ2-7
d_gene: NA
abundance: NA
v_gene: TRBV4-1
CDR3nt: TGCGCCAGCAGCCATGGGCCCGGACAGTCCTACGAGCAGTACTTC
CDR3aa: CASSHGPGQSYEQYF

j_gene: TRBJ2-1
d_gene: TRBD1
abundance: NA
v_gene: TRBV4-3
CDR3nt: TGCGCCAGCAGCCAAGATCCGGGACAGGGTGGAGGAGACAATGAGCAGTTCTTC
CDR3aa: CASSQDPGQGGGDNEQFF

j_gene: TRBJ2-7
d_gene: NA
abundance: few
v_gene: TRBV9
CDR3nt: TGTGCCAGCAGCGTAGGATCCTCCAGGACCCACGAGCAGTACTTC
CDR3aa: CASSVGSSRTHEQYF

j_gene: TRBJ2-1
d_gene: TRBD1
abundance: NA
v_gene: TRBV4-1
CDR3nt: TGCGCCAGCAGCCAAGATCGGGGGGAGACAGGGGGACGGAATGAGCAGTTCTTC
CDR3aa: CASSQDRGETGGRNEQFF

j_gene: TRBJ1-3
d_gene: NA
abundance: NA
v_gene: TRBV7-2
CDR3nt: TGTGCCAGCAGCCCCGAAGGAAACACCATATATTTT
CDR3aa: CASSPEGNTIYF

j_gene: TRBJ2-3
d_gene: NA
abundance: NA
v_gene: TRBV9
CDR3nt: TGTGCCAGCAGCACACTTTTAAGGCCCACAGATACGCAGTATTTT
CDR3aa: CASSTLLRPTDTQYF

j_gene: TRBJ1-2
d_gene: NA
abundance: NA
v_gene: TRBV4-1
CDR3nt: TGCGCCAGCAGCCAAGCCCACACGGGAGGGGGCTATGGCTACACCTTC
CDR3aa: CASSQAHTGGGYGYTF

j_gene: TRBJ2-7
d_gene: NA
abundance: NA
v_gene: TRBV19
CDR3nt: TGTGCCAGTAGTCCGGGACTGGTCGGGGAAGGGTTCTCCTACGAGCAGTACTTC
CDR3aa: CASSPGLVGEGFSYEQYF

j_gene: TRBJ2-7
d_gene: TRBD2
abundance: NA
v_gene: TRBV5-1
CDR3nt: TGCGCCAGCAGCGCGACTAGCGGAGGGCTCTACGAGCAGTACTTC
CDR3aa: CASSATSGGLYEQYF

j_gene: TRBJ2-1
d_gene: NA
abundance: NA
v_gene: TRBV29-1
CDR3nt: TGCAGCGTTGCAGGACAGAGCTCCTACAATGAGCAGTTCTTC
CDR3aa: CSVAGQSSYNEQFF

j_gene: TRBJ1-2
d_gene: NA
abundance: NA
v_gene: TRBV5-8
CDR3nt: TGTGCCAGCCAATGGGACCTCCGGGCGGGCTACACCTTC
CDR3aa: CASQWDLRAGYTF

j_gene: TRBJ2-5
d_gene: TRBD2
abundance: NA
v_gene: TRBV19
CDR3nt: TGTGCCAGTAGTATGAGGGGACTAGCGGGAAAAGAGACCCAGTACTTC
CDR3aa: CASSMRGLAGKETQYF

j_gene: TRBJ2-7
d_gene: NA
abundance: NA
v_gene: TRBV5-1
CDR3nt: TGCGCCAGCAGCTTGGGGGGGTATCTAACCTACGAGCAGTACTTC
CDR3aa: CASSLGGYLTYEQYF

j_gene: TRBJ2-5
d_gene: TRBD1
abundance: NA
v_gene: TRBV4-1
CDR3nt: TGCGCCAGCAGCCAAGGGACAGGGGCAGAGACCCAGTACTTC
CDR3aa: CASSQGTGAETQYF

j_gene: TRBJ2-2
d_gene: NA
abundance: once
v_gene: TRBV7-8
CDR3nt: TGTGCCAGCAGCCCCTACGGGGAGCTGTTTTTT
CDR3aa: CASSPYGELFF

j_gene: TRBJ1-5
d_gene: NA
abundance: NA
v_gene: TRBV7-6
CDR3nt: TGTGCCAGCAGCTTAGGGCCGGGGGGCGGCAATCAGCCCCAGCATTTT
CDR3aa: CASSLGPGGGNQPQHF

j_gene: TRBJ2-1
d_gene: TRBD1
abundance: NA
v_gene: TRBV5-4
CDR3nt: TGTGCCAGCAGCTTGGACAGGGGGGATGAGCAGTTCTTC
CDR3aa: CASSLDRGDEQFF